The rows below give T cell receptor beta chains drawn from one sample of a study of Graves' ophthalmopathy and Graves' hyperthyroidism. TCRdb reprocessed the multiplex PCR reads via MiXCR and lists one record per CDR3 protein. Of about 210,000 distinct CDR3 sequences listed, less than 30% are singletons. The specimen was peripheral blood. The source of these receptors is a man aged 50 to 60 with Graves' ophthalmopathy. Each CDR3 is given with its conserved first and last residue. Each record gives: J gene, V gene, clone size, D gene, CDR3 DNA, CDR3 protein. The D gene is left open where the match is weak. Expanded clones get a size class; other rows say once, few or many, or leave the size out.

>TRBJ2-7|TRBV11-2|many|TRBD2
TGTGCCAGCAGGCCTGGACTAGAGTACGAGCAGTACTTC
CASRPGLEYEQYF
>TRBJ2-2|TRBV5-1|-|-
TGCGCCAACGGACGGTCGAACACCGGGGAGCTGTTTTTT
CANGRSNTGELFF
>TRBJ1-2|TRBV6-5|once|-
TGTGCCAGCAGTTATCAGGCAGGGGTTAGCTATGGCTACACCTTC
CASSYQAGVSYGYTF
>TRBJ1-5|TRBV24-1|-|-
TGTGCCACCAGTGACAGGGCGGATCAGCCCCAGCATTTT
CATSDRADQPQHF
>TRBJ2-5|TRBV24-1|-|-
TGTGCCACCAGTGCCGGAGGGGGCGGAGAGACCCAGTACTTC
CATSAGGGGETQYF
>TRBJ1-2|TRBV7-9|many|-
TGTGCCAGCAGCTCCGAGCTTACATTGAACTATGGCTACACCTTC
CASSSELTLNYGYTF
>TRBJ2-5|TRBV6-2/TRBV6-3|many|TRBD2
TGTGCCAGCACCGGTGCGGGGGGACTAGCGGGACTACGGGAGACCCAGTACTTC
CASTGAGGLAGLRETQYF
>TRBJ1-3|TRBV28|many|TRBD1
TGTGCCAGCACGGACAGGCGAAGCTCTGGAAACACCATATATTTT
CASTDRRSSGNTIYF
>TRBJ2-5|TRBV6-1|few|-
TGTGCCAGCAGTGAAAGTAGAGCGGCGACCCAGTACTTC
CASSESRAATQYF
>TRBJ1-1|TRBV12-3/TRBV12-4|-|-
TGTGCCAGCAGGAAACAGGGTAGTGGCACTGAAGCTTTCTTT
CASRKQGSGTEAFF
>TRBJ1-1|TRBV30|many|-
TGTGCCTGGCAGTCGAACGCTGAAGCTTTCTTT
CAWQSNAEAFF
>TRBJ1-1|TRBV12-3/TRBV12-4|-|TRBD1
TGTGCCAGCAGCCAGACAGGGGTATACACTGAAGCTTTCTTT
CASSQTGVYTEAFF
>TRBJ1-5|TRBV12-3/TRBV12-4|many|TRBD1
TGTGCCAGCAGCCCCGGACAGGGGCATCAGCCCCAGCATTTT
CASSPGQGHQPQHF
>TRBJ2-7|TRBV6-1|-|-
TGTGCCAGCAGTATTGAAGGCTACGAGCAGTACTTC
CASSIEGYEQYF
>TRBJ2-7|TRBV10-3|few|TRBD2
TGTGCCATCAGTGGGACTAGCGGTAGCTCCTACGAGCAGTACTTC
CAISGTSGSSYEQYF
>TRBJ2-7|TRBV7-2|many|-
TGTGCCAGCAGCGAGGGACATTACTACGAGCAGTACTTC
CASSEGHYYEQYF
>TRBJ1-1|TRBV10-3|-|-
TGTGCCGCGGGAGCGACAGGTTTGCAAGCTTTCTTT
CAAGATGLQAFF
>TRBJ2-7|TRBV6-2/TRBV6-3|few|TRBD2
TGTGCCAGCAGTTACGGACTAGCGGGAAGCGAGCAGTACTTC
CASSYGLAGSEQYF
>TRBJ1-1|TRBV28|many|-
TGTGCCAGCACCCCGGTTCCGCGGAACACTGAAGCTTTCTTT
CASTPVPRNTEAFF
>TRBJ2-7|TRBV5-1|many|TRBD1
TGCGCCAGCAGCTTGCAGATACGACAGGGCGCTGTGGAGCAGTACTTC
CASSLQIRQGAVEQYF
>TRBJ2-5|TRBV6-5|many|-
TGTGCCAGCAGTCGACAGGGAGGGGAGACCCAGTACTTC
CASSRQGGETQYF
>TRBJ2-7|TRBV6-5|many|-
TGTGCCAGCAGTTTTGGGGGCAGGGTCTACGAGCAGTACTTC
CASSFGGRVYEQYF
>TRBJ1-5|TRBV20-1|many|TRBD1
TGCAGTGCTGGTTCTGGACAGGACAATCAGCCCCAGCATTTT
CSAGSGQDNQPQHF
>TRBJ1-1|TRBV12-3/TRBV12-4|many|-
TGTGCCAGCAGTCCCCTTGGACAGCTCATGAACACTGAAGCTTTCTTT
CASSPLGQLMNTEAFF
>TRBJ1-2|TRBV12-3/TRBV12-4|-|-
TGTGCCAGCAGTTTAGGGTCCCGTCGTCGATCCACCTTC
CASSLGSRRRSTF
>TRBJ2-7|TRBV6-2/TRBV6-3|-|TRBD1
TGTGCCGCAAAAGAGCGCCGTGGACAGGGATCACGGTACGAGCAGTACTTC
CAAKERRGQGSRYEQYF
>TRBJ1-1|TRBV20-1|many|TRBD1
TGCAGTGCTAGAGTGGGACAGCCAAAGACTGAAGCTTTCTTT
CSARVGQPKTEAFF
>TRBJ2-7|TRBV28|many|TRBD1
TGTACCAGCAGCTATCGGGACAGGGTTTCCTACGAGCAGTACTTC
CTSSYRDRVSYEQYF
>TRBJ2-5|TRBV29-1|many|-
TGCAGCGTTGTTTCGGGAGTAGAGACCCAGTACTTC
CSVVSGVETQYF
>TRBJ1-2|TRBV28|many|TRBD1
TGTGCCAGCAGTCTATCAGACAGGGATGGAGATGGCTACACCTTC
CASSLSDRDGDGYTF
>TRBJ1-1|TRBV28|-|-
TGTGCCAGCAGTTTAACAGAAATGAACACTGAAGCTTTCTTT
CASSLTEMNTEAFF
>TRBJ2-7|TRBV6-2/TRBV6-3|few|-
TGTGCCAGCAGTTACGAGGCCACCTACGCCGAGCAGTACTTC
CASSYEATYAEQYF
>TRBJ2-7|TRBV12-5|many|-
TGTGCTAGTGCCTCGGCCTTACAGGAGCCGTCCGTCTACGAGCAGTACTTC
CASASALQEPSVYEQYF
>TRBJ2-7|TRBV5-6|-|-
TGTGCCAGCAGCTTGTTCGGCGGGGACACCTCCTACGAGCAGTACTTC
CASSLFGGDTSYEQYF
>TRBJ1-5|TRBV6-1|few|TRBD1
TGTGCCAGTGGGACAGGGGGCAATCAGCCCCAGCATTTT
CASGTGGNQPQHF
>TRBJ1-5|TRBV19|-|-
TGTGCCAGTAGTATAGAGGGGTCCAATCAGCCCCAGCATTTT
CASSIEGSNQPQHF
>TRBJ2-2|TRBV20-1|-|TRBD1
TGCAGTGCCCCGGACAGGAACACCGGGGAGCTGTTTTTC
CSAPDRNTGELFF
>TRBJ2-4|TRBV20-1|many|-
TGCAGTGCTAGACGACGTATGGAAAACATTCAGTACTTC
CSARRRMENIQYF
>TRBJ1-1|TRBV6-2/TRBV6-3|-|-
TGTGCCAGCAATCTTCGGGGGACTGAAGCTTTCTTT
CASNLRGTEAFF
>TRBJ2-7|TRBV6-5|many|-
TGTGCCAGCAGTTTACCGACAGCCTCCGACGAGCAGTACTTC
CASSLPTASDEQYF